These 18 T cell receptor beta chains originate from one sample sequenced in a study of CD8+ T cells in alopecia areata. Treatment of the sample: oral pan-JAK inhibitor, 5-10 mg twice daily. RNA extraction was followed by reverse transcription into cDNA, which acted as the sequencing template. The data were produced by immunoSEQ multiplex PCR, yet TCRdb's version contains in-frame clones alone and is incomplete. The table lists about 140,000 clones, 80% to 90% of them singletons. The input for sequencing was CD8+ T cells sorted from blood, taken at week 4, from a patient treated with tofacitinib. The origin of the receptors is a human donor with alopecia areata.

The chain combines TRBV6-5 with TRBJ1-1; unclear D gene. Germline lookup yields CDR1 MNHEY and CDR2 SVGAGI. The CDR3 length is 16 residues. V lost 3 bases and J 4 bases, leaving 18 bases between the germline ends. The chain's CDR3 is CASSYPGPGEVTEAFF. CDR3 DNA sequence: TGTGCCAGCAGTTATCCAGGACCTGGGGAGGTCACTGAAGCTTTCTTT.

The CDR3 DNA reads as TGCGCCAGCAGTGAATTCCAGGGGAGTACTGAAGCTTTCTTT. As protein: CASSEFQGSTEAFF. J is TRBJ1-1 and V is TRBV10-2, with D perhaps matching TRBD1 (6 bases). CDR1 is WSHSY and CDR2 is SAAADI in the germline V gene. V was trimmed by 3 bases and J by 5 bases, leaving 13 bases between them. The CDR3 covers 14 residues.

DNA of the CDR3: TGTGCCAGCAGCCAAGATGGATTGGGACTAGCGGGATATGAGCAGTTCTTC. This sequence encodes CASSQDGLGLAGYEQFF. J is TRBJ2-1 and V is TRBV4-2; 13 bases map to TRBD2. Germline CDR1 LGHNA, CDR2 YNFKEQ. V lost 0 bases, J lost 8 bases, and 7 bases stayed unmatched. This CDR3 spans 17 amino acids.

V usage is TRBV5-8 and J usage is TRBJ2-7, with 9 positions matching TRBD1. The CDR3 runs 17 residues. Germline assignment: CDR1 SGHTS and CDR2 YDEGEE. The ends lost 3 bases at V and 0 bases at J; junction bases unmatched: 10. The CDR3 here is CASSSGTGSGGSYEQYF. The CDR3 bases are TGTGCCAGCAGCTCCGGGACAGGGAGTGGCGGCTCCTACGAGCAGTACTTC. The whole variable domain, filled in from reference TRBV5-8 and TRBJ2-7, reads EAGVTQSPTHLIKTRGQQATLRCSPISGHTSVYWYQQALGLGLQFLLWYDEGEERNRGNFPPRFSGRQFPNYSSELNVNALELEDSALYLCASSSGTGSGGSYEQYFGPGTRLTVT.

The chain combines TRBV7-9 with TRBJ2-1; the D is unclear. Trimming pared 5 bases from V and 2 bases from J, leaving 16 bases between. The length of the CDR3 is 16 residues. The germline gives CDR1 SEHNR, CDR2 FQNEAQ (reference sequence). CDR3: CASSHVTARTYNEQFF. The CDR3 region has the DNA TGTGCCAGCAGCCATGTAACCGCCCGCACCTACAATGAGCAGTTCTTC.

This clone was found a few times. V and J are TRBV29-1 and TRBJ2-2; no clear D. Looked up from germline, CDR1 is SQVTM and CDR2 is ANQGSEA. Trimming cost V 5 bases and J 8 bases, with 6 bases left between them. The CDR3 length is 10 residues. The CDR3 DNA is TGCAGCGTTTTATCGGGGGAGCTGTTTTTT. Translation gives CSVLSGELFF.

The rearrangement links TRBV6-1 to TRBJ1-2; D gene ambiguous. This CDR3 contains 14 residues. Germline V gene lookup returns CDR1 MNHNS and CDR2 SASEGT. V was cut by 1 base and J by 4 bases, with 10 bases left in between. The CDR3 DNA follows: TGTGCCAGCAGTGAAGATCGCAGGACCTATGGCTACACCTTC. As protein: CASSEDRRTYGYTF.

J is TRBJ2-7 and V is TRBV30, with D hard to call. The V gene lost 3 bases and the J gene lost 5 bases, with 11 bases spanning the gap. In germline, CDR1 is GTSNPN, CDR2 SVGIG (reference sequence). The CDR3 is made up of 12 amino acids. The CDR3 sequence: CAWSVDLNEQYF. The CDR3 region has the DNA TGTGCCTGGAGCGTAGATCTCAACGAGCAGTACTTC. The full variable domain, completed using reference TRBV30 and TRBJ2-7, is SQTIHQWPATLVQPVGSPLSLECTVEGTSNPNLYWYRQAAGRGLQLLFYSVGIGQISSEVPQNLSASRPQDRQFILSSKKLLLSDSGFYLCAWSVDLNEQYFGPGTRLTVT.

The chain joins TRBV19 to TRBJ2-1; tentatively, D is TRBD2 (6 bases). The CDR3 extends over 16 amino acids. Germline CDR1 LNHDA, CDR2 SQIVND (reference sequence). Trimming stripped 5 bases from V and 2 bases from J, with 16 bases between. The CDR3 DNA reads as TGTGCCAGTAGTCTGGGCGGGGCCTACACCTACAATGAGCAGTTCTTC. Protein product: CASSLGGAYTYNEQFF.

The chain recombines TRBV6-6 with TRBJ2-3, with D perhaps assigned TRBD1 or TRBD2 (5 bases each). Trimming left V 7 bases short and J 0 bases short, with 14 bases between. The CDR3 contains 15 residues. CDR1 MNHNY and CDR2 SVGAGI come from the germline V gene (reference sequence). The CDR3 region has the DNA TGTGCCAGCACAGACCTCGGGGCAAGCACAGATACGCAGTATTTT. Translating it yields CASTDLGASTDTQYF.

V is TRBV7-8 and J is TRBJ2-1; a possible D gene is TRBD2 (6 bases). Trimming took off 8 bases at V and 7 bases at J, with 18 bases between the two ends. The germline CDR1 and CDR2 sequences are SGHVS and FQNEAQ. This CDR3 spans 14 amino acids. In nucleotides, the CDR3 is TGTGCCAGCGGTACTAGGGCGGGGAAGAATGAGCAGTTCTTC. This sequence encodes CASGTRAGKNEQFF.

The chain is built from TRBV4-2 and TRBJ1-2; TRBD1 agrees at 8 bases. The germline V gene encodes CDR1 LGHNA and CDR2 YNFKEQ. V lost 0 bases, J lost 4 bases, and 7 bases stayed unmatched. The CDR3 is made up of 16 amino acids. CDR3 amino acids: CASSQEATGGPYGYTF. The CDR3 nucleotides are TGTGCCAGCAGCCAAGAAGCCACAGGGGGGCCCTATGGCTACACCTTC.

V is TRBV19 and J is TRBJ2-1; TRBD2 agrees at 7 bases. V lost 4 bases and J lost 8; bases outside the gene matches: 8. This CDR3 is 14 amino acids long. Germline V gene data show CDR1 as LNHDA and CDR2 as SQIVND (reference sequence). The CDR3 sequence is CASSTAGTKDEQFF. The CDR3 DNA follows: TGTGCCAGTAGTACAGCCGGGACTAAGGATGAGCAGTTCTTC. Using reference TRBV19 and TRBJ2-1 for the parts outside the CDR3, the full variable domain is DGGITQSPKYLFRKEGQNVTLSCEQNLNHDAMYWYRQDPGQGLRLIYYSQIVNDFQKGDIAEGYSVSREKKESFPLTVTSAQKNPTAFYLCASSTAGTKDEQFFGPGTRLTVL.

Written as DNA, the CDR3 is TGTGCCAGCAGCGCCTTCGGGGGGCCTTCCTCTGGGGCCAACGTCCTGACTTTC. This codes for CASSAFGGPSSGANVLTF. The rearrangement links TRBV4-2 to TRBJ2-6, with D possibly being TRBD2 (7 bases). The CDR3 totals 18 residues. The germline V gene encodes CDR1 LGHNA and CDR2 YNFKEQ. V lost 5 bases and J lost 0, with 17 bases in between.

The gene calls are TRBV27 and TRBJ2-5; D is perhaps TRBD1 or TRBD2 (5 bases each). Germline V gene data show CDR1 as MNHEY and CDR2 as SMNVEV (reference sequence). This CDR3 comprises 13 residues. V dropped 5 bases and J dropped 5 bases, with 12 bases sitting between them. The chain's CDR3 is CASSPWDLETQYF. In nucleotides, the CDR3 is TGTGCCAGCAGTCCATGGGACCTGGAGACCCAGTACTTC.

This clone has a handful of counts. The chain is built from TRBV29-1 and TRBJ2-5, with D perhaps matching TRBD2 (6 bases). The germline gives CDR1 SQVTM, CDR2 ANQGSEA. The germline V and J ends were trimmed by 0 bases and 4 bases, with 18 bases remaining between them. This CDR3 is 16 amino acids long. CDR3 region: CSVEEKELRGGETQYF. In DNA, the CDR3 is TGCAGCGTTGAAGAGAAGGAACTGCGGGGAGGAGAGACCCAGTACTTC.

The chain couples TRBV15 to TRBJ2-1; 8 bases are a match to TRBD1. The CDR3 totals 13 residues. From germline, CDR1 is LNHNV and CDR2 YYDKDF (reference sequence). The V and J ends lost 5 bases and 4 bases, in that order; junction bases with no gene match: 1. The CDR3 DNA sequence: TGTGCCACCAGCGGACAGGGTTACAATGAGCAGTTCTTC. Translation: CATSGQGYNEQFF. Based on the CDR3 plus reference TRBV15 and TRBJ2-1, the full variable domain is DAMVIQNPRYQVTQFGKPVTLSCSQTLNHNVMYWYQQKSSQAPKLLFHYYDKDFNNEADTPDNFQSRRPNTSFCFLDIRSPGLGDTAMYLCATSGQGYNEQFFGPGTRLTVL.

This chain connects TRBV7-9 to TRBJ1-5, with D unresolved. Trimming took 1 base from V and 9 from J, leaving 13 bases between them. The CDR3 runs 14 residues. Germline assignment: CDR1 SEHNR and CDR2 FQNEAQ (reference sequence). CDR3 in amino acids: CASSLGGGDGPQHF. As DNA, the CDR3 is TGTGCCAGCAGCTTAGGTGGCGGAGATGGGCCCCAGCATTTT.